This TCR beta chain is from a study of T cells expressing NK-cell markers. Germline values: CDR1 ENHRY, CDR2 SYGVKD. The CDR3 has 13 amino acids. Libraries used 5'RACE template switching adding universal primer site and UMIs. Using the 5' RACE reads, TCRdb records one entry per CDR3 protein without DNA. The listing records a few hundred thousand distinct CDR3 sequences. The source of this sequence is a man aged 18-30 years in good health. The sequenced sample consisted of blood T cells: a sorted CD56 or NKG2C T cell subset, CD4+ or CD8+ T cells, or bulk PBMC T cells (not recorded which). The chain employs TRBV10-3 and TRBJ2-1; there is no DNA to check the TCRdb D call of TRBD1. CDR3: CAIGGYEKSEQFF.